The entry that follows covers one T cell receptor (beta chain) sequence. The data are from a study of shared T cell receptors in the human thymus. Here immunoSEQ multiplex PCR was the method, and the copy in TCRdb shows in-frame clones only, minus some. This sample yields approximately 490,000 clones, of which 78% are seen a single time; more than 0.01% belongs to the top ten. Germline CDR1 and CDR2: LGHNA and YSLEER. The V end was cut by 3 bases, the J end by 5 bases, with 16 bases between. This CDR3 has 15 amino acids. The same sample was also used in a study of human thymus T cells. From that second work: Having surgery to correct congenital heart defects, healthy Finnish infants acted as the donors. Resections obtained during corrective heart surgery supplied the thymus tissue. It looked as if thymic and blood repertoires used V and J genes in a biased way. There were highly overlapping thymic repertoires among unrelated individuals, as related research reported.

Specimen: thymocytes. This TCR was recovered from a boy in the first two years of life with a congenital heart defect. The J gene is TRBJ2-5, the V gene TRBV4-3; no definite D call. The CDR3 region is CASSQGDNARETQYF. The CDR3 nucleotides are TGCGCCAGCAGCCAGGGCGACAACGCCCGGGAGACCCAGTACTTC.